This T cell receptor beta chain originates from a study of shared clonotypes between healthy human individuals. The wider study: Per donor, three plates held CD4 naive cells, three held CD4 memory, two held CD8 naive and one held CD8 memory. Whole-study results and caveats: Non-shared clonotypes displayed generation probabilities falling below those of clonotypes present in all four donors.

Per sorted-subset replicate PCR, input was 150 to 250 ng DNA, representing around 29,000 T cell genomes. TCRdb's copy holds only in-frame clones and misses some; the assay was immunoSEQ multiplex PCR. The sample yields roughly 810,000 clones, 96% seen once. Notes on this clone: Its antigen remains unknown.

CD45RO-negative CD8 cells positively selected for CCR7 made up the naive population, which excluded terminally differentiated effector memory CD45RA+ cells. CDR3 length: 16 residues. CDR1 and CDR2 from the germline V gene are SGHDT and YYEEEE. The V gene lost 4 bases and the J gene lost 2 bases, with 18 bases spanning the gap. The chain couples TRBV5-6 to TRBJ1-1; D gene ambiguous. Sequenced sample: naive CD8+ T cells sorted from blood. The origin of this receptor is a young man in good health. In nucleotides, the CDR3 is TGTGCCAGCAGCGGACTCCGGACGGAACTTAACACTGAAGCTTTCTTT. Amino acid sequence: CASSGLRTELNTEAFF.